What follows are 5 T cell receptor beta chains derived from one specimen sequenced in a study of cytomegalovirus exposure and HLA in healthy donors. This PCR relied on a set of 60 Vbeta primers and 13 Jbeta primers. Here immunoSEQ multiplex PCR was the method, and the copy in TCRdb shows in-frame clones only, minus some. The sample consists of 35,000 to 45,000 clones, around 49% of them appearing once. The sample comprised PBMCs. All receptors derive from a woman aged 40 to 50 in good health and CMV-seropositive.

The rearrangement links TRBV7-9 to TRBJ1-5; 10 bases are shared with TRBD1. The germline V gene has CDR1 SEHNR and CDR2 FQNEAQ (reference sequence). The junction had 3 bases not matched to a gene; V was cut back by 5 bases and J by 2 bases. CDR3 size: 15 residues. The CDR3 loop reads CASSQTGGGNQPQHF. The CDR3 DNA reads as TGTGCCAGCAGCCAGACAGGGGGCGGCAATCAGCCCCAGCATTTT.

This clone was counted between two and nine times. V is TRBV6-5 and J is TRBJ1-1; D possibly corresponds to TRBD1 (6 bases). Germline V gene sequence: CDR1 MNHEY, CDR2 SVGAGI. The CDR3 totals 13 residues. Trimming cost V 8 bases and J 3 bases, with 13 bases left between them. In DNA, the CDR3 is TGTGCCAGCGGTCACAGGGAAGACACTGAAGCTTTCTTT. This translates into CASGHREDTEAFF.

The chain has TRBV4-3 and TRBJ2-7, with 8 bases that match TRBD2. V shed 4 bases and J 4 bases; nucleotides not matched to a gene: 12. Germline V lookup: CDR1 LGHNA, CDR2 YSLEER. This CDR3 is built from 16 residues. The CDR3 spells CASSPTGGGGPYEQYF. CDR3 bases: TGCGCCAGCAGCCCGACGGGAGGGGGGGGTCCTTACGAGCAGTACTTC.

V usage is TRBV28 and J usage is TRBJ2-5; 9 nucleotides align to TRBD2. Germline assignment: CDR1 MDHEN and CDR2 SYDVKM. V gave up 10 bases and J gave up 5 bases; unmatched junction bases: 14. The CDR3 has 15 amino acids. The CDR3 protein is CATVGRRGGVETQYF. CDR3 nucleotides: TGTGCCACCGTGGGTCGGCGGGGGGGGGTTGAGACCCAGTACTTC. Filled out from reference TRBV28 and TRBJ2-5, the complete variable domain reads DVKVTQSSRYLVKRTGEKVFLECVQDMDHENMFWYRQDPGLGLRLIYFSYDVKMKEKGDIPEGYSVSREKKERFSLILESASTNQTSMYLCATVGRRGGVETQYFGPGTRLLVL.

This clone was counted once. The chain carries TRBV11-1 and TRBJ1-1; no firm D call. CDR3 size: 13 residues. CDR1 is SGHAT and CDR2 is FQDESV in the germline V gene (reference sequence). Trimming took 3 bases from V and 3 from J, leaving 8 bases between them. CDR3 residues: CASSFSGYTEAFF. In DNA form, the CDR3 reads TGTGCCAGCAGCTTTAGCGGATACACTGAAGCTTTCTTT. The entire variable domain, with the rest obtained from reference TRBV11-1 and TRBJ1-1, is as follows: EAEVAQSPRYKITEKSQAVAFWCDPISGHATLYWYRQILGQGPELLVQFQDESVVDDSQLPKDRFSAERLKGVDSTLKIQPAELGDSAMYLCASSFSGYTEAFFGQGTRLTVV.